What follows are 23 T cell receptor beta chains derived from one specimen sequenced in a study of regulatory T cells in long-lasting Graves disease. Investigators prepared the TCR beta libraries by applying iRepertoire HTBI primers and Arm-PCR of CDR3 regions. Using its own MiXCR run on the multiplex PCR reads, TCRdb lists one record per CDR3 protein. The table includes almost 350,000 distinct CDR3 sequences, about 18% detected once. Time point here: persistent/refractory GD, antithyroid drugs over 5 years with positive TRAb. Researchers made the TCR library from RNA that was extracted from PBMCs. The source material was peripheral blood mononuclear cells (PBMCs), sampled when the disease was refractory, from a patient treated with antithyroid drugs. These receptors all stem from a female donor with Graves disease.

The table lists this clonotype with many counts. V is TRBV7-6 and J is TRBJ2-5; TRBD2 aligns across 9 bases. The V segment lost 5 bases and the J segment 4 bases; nucleotides outside the gene matches: 8. The CDR3 has 15 residues. CDR1 is SGHVS and CDR2 is FNYEAQ in the germline V gene. The CDR3 DNA reads TGTGCCAGCAGCCCTCAAGCGGGAGGAAGAGAGACCCAGTACTTC. This translates into CASSPQAGGRETQYF.

This clonotype was observed at least ten times. This chain links TRBV2 with TRBJ1-5; D might be TRBD1 (5 bases). V was clipped by 2 bases and J by 2 bases, with 10 bases between them. Germline values: CDR1 SNHLY, CDR2 FYNNEI. The CDR3 runs to 15 residues. The chain's CDR3 is CASSEQGRGNQPQHF. DNA for the CDR3: TGTGCCAGCAGTGAACAGGGAAGGGGCAATCAGCCCCAGCATTTT.

J is TRBJ2-7 and V is TRBV5-1; 9 bases are shared with TRBD1. This CDR3 region has 15 residues. V trimming: 4 bases; J trimming: 2 bases; junction bases outside the gene matches: 7. The germline CDR1 and CDR2 sequences are SGHRS and YFSETQ. The CDR3 DNA follows: TGCGCCAGCAGCCCGGGGACAGGGAGGACCTACGAGCAGTACTTC. As protein: CASSPGTGRTYEQYF.

The chain is built from TRBV11-2 and TRBJ2-4, with 8 nucleotides matching TRBD2. CDR3 length equals 16 residues. Germline-derived CDR1 and CDR2 are SGHAT and FQNNGV. J gave up 6 bases and V 3 bases, and 10 bases lay outside the gene matches. The CDR3 sequence is CASSLRPTGGGNIQYF. In nucleotides, the CDR3 is TGTGCCAGCAGCTTGCGGCCTACGGGGGGGGGAAACATTCAGTACTTC.

At least ten counts were recorded for this clonotype. This CDR3 reads CAISGDVRSYEQYF. The CDR3 DNA is TGTGCCATCAGTGGGGACGTACGATCCTACGAGCAGTACTTC. J is TRBJ2-7 and V is TRBV10-3; either TRBD1 or TRBD2 may fit D (5 bases each). In germline, CDR1 is ENHRY, CDR2 SYGVKD. V was cut by 4 bases and J by 1 base, with 11 bases left in between. The CDR3 has 14 amino acids.

This clonotype was counted at least ten times. This chain connects TRBV18 to TRBJ2-5; D gene unclear. Trimming took 3 bases from V and 5 from J, leaving 7 bases between them. The CDR3 consists of 12 residues. Per the germline V gene, CDR1 is KGHSH and CDR2 is LQKENI. CDR3 sequence (DNA): TGTGCCAGCTCACCGATGGGGGAGACCCAGTACTTC. Translated: CASSPMGETQYF.

This clonotype was seen repeatedly, ten times or more. The genes are TRBV7-2 and TRBJ1-2; 9 nucleotides match TRBD1. The CDR3 runs to 16 residues. V lost 1 base and J lost 4; bases outside the gene matches: 7. CDR1 SGHTA and CDR2 FQGNSA come from the germline V gene. The CDR3 bases are TGTGCCAGCAGCTTAGTGGTGACAGGGGGTTTCTATGGCTACACCTTC. Translated, it gives CASSLVVTGGFYGYTF.

V is TRBV7-9 and J is TRBJ1-4; the match to TRBD1 covers 8 bases. Looked up from germline, CDR1 is SEHNR and CDR2 is FQNEAQ (reference sequence). V was clipped by 1 base and J by 8 bases; unmatched bases: 12. The CDR3 loop spans 17 amino acids. Written as DNA, the CDR3 is TGTGCCAGCAGCTTAGGAGACAGGGGTTCCCGATACGAAAAACTGTTTTTT. This translates into CASSLGDRGSRYEKLFF.

This clonotype was seen at least ten times. This rearrangement joins TRBV7-9 to TRBJ1-2, with 10 bases lining up with TRBD1. The CDR3 consists of 17 residues. The junction had 9 bases not matched to a gene; V was cut back by 3 bases and J by 2 bases. CDR1 and CDR2 (germline): SEHNR, FQNEAQ (reference sequence). The CDR3 reads CASSLIRGQGSNYGYTF. The CDR3 DNA sequence: TGTGCCAGCAGCTTGATACGGGGACAGGGGTCGAACTATGGCTACACCTTC.

The V gene is TRBV6-1, the J gene TRBJ1-5; 8 bases agree with TRBD1. Germline CDR1 MNHNS, CDR2 SASEGT. The CDR3 contains 14 residues. V shed 8 bases, J shed 5 bases, and the junction held 8 bases outside the gene matches. The CDR3 sequence: CASGGQGNYQPQHF. The CDR3 nucleotides are TGTGCCAGCGGAGGACAGGGCAATTATCAGCCCCAGCATTTT.

This chain connects TRBV5-4 to TRBJ2-2; D may be TRBD2 (7 bases). Germline CDR1 is SGHNT and CDR2 is YYREEE (reference sequence). The length of the CDR3 is 18 residues. With 4 bases removed from V and 6 bases from J, the gap between germline ends came to 25 bases. The CDR3 spells CASSPGVGGALLSGELFF. Written as DNA, the CDR3 is TGTGCCAGCAGCCCCGGGGTGGGGGGGGCTTTATTATCCGGGGAGCTGTTTTTT.

The sample holds many counts of this clonotype. The chain uses TRBV7-8 and TRBJ1-2, with a weak D call TRBD1 (6 bases). Germline V gene sequence: CDR1 SGHVS, CDR2 FQNEAQ. Trimming cost V 5 bases and J 2 bases, with 15 bases left between them. This CDR3 region has 15 residues. The CDR3 sequence: CASSPHRVINYGYTF. The CDR3, as DNA: TGTGCCAGCAGCCCACACAGGGTAATCAACTATGGCTACACCTTC.

The V call is TRBV20-1, the J call TRBJ1-2, with D possibly TRBD1 on 6 matching bases. The CDR3 loop spans 18 amino acids. The V gene lost 6 bases and the J gene lost 4 bases, with 30 bases spanning the gap. Looked up from germline, CDR1 is DFQATT and CDR2 is SNEGSKA (reference sequence). CDR3 bases: TGCAGTGCCCCTGGCGCGGGCCAGGGGCCGACCGCCCTCTATGGCTACACCTTC. Translation gives CSAPGAGQGPTALYGYTF.

This clonotype was recorded a few times. In this CDR3 the conserved last residue, phenylalanine or tryptophan, is missing, so a read error is likely. It is unclear where the CDR3 begins or ends on the DNA, so no DNA is shown, and the CDR3 is as TCRdb lists it. V gene TRBV6-1 combines with J gene TRBJ2-5. Germline V lookup: CDR1 MNHNS, CDR2 SASEGT. The CDR3 spans 11 amino acids, including both terminal residues. The chain's CDR3 is CASSEAYSHSV.

The table lists this clonotype with many counts. V and J are TRBV7-2 and TRBJ1-2; D is undetermined. Germline V lookup: CDR1 SGHTA, CDR2 FQGNSA. V was pared by 2 bases and J by 7 bases, with 5 bases between. This CDR3 region has 11 residues. This chain's CDR3 is CASSLWSGYTF. In DNA, the CDR3 is TGTGCCAGCAGCTTATGGTCTGGCTACACCTTC.

Comments on this clonotype: Being one base from a much bigger clone, this may be a read error. The chain has TRBV5-1 and TRBJ1-6; unclear D gene. V was pared by 4 bases and J by 8 bases, with 10 bases between. Germline V gene lookup returns CDR1 SGHRS and CDR2 YFSETQ. The CDR3 consists of 13 residues. The CDR3 is CASSLEGDSPLHF. Here the CDR3 DNA reads TGCGCCAGCAGCCTTGAGGGTGATTCACCCCTCCACTTT.

This clonotype was found a few times. The chain couples TRBV28 to TRBJ1-3; D is ambiguous. The CDR3 extends over 16 amino acids. With 11 bases removed from V and 1 base from J, the gap between germline ends came to 21 bases. CDR1 and CDR2 from the germline V gene are MDHEN and SYDVKM. CDR3 bases: TGTGCCGGCACCTTGCTCGGAGGGTTGTCTGGAAACACCATATATTTT. Amino acids: CAGTLLGGLSGNTIYF.

This clonotype was seen only a few times. The gene calls are TRBV20-1 and TRBJ2-7; 8 bases are a match to TRBD1. Germline assignment: CDR1 DFQATT and CDR2 SNEGSKA (reference sequence). This CDR3 is built from 14 residues. Germline trimming cut 0 bases from V and 5 bases from J; bases unmatched to any gene: 6. CDR3 residues: CSARDSDRVNEQYF. The CDR3 DNA follows: TGCAGTGCTAGAGATTCGGACAGGGTCAACGAGCAGTACTTC.

This clonotype has a handful of counts. The chain links TRBV7-9 to TRBJ1-2, with TRBD1 matching over 8 bases. CDR1 and CDR2 from the germline V gene are SEHNR and FQNEAQ (reference sequence). J lost 4 bases, V lost 5 bases, and 9 bases had no gene match. The CDR3 covers 15 residues. CDR3 nucleotides: TGTGCCAGCAGCCACCCCCCAGGGGGCTTCTATGGCTACACCTTC. Encoded protein: CASSHPPGGFYGYTF.

This rearrangement joins TRBV2 to TRBJ2-7; 11 nucleotides agree with TRBD2. After removal of 7 bases from V and 0 bases from J, the junction contained 2 bases not matched to a gene. The CDR3 has 14 residues. CDR1 and CDR2 (germline): SNHLY, FYNNEI. Written as DNA, the CDR3 is TGTGCCAGCACCACTAGCGGGAGCTCCTACGAGCAGTACTTC. Translation gives CASTTSGSSYEQYF.

This clonotype came up many times. The chain uses TRBV20-1 and TRBJ1-5; tentative D call: TRBD1 (5 bases). Looked up from germline, CDR1 is DFQATT and CDR2 is SNEGSKA (reference sequence). V was cut by 4 bases and J by 2 bases, with 12 bases left in between. The CDR3 sequence is 14 residues long. CDR3 amino acids: CSAKGLGGNQPQHF. The DNA of the CDR3 is TGCAGTGCTAAGGGGTTGGGGGGCAATCAGCCCCAGCATTTT.

A few counts support this clonotype. This CDR3 reads CASSLSQGEKLFF. The CDR3, as DNA: TGTGCCAGCAGCCTTTCTCAGGGTGAAAAACTGTTTTTT. The rearrangement links TRBV9 to TRBJ1-4; D may be TRBD1 (5 bases). Germline V gives CDR1 SGDLS, CDR2 YYNGEE. The CDR3 is 13 residues long. V was shortened by 4 bases and J by 7 bases, with 11 bases between the two germline ends.

This rearrangement joins TRBV7-2 to TRBJ2-7; the match to TRBD1 covers 7 bases. This CDR3 has 16 amino acids. Germline V gene sequence: CDR1 SGHTA, CDR2 FQGNSA. V was pared by 3 bases and J by 6 bases, with 14 bases of the junction left unmatched. CDR3 sequence (DNA): TGTGCCAGCAGCTTCCGACAGGGACCCCCCCGATCCGAGCAGTACTTC. This translates into CASSFRQGPPRSEQYF. Full variable domain (outside the CDR3, taken from reference TRBV7-2 and TRBJ2-7): GAGVSQSPSNKVTEKGKDVELRCDPISGHTALYWYRQSLGQGLEFLIYFQGNSAPDKSGLPSDRFSAERTGGSVSTLTIQRTQQEDSAVYLCASSFRQGPPRSEQYFGPGTRLTVT.